The present TCR beta chain was sequenced within a study of siplizumab effects on memory and regulatory T cells. Here immunoSEQ multiplex PCR was the method, and the copy in TCRdb shows in-frame clones only, minus some. The sample records 70,000 to 90,000 clones, about 90% being singletons. With respect to this clone: Antigen specificity is unknown.

The CDR3 sequence is 14 residues long. From germline, CDR1 is SGHRS and CDR2 YFSETQ. Trimming left V 6 bases short and J 0 bases short, with 11 bases between. The study, taken as a whole, reports: The study found naive T cells seemingly more diverse than memory cells and seemingly major alloresponse contributors. Naive or memory phenotype was unassignable for roughly 80-96% of proliferating CD4+ or CD8+ clones. Solely a minor proportion of alloreactive clones could be assigned to unstimulated subsets.

The sequence was collected from a human donor in good health. The source material was CD4+ T cells sorted from blood. This chain connects TRBV5-1 to TRBJ2-3; no reliable D call. This CDR3 reads CASKFAASTDTQYF. For the CDR3, the DNA is TGCGCCAGCAAATTTGCAGCTAGCACAGATACGCAGTATTTT.